This is a list of T cell receptor beta chains from one sample in a study of Ad26.COV2.S vaccination and SARS-CoV-2 variants. The method was immunoSEQ multiplex PCR; TCRdb's version includes in-frame clones alone and lacks a portion of them. The sample lists a few hundred thousand clones, 80% to 95% occurring once. The sample was peripheral blood, taken in a trial of Ad26.COV2.S vaccine versus placebo. The receptors were gathered from a person aged 18-60 years who received the Ad26.COV2.S COVID-19 vaccine or a placebo. CDR3s include the opening cysteine and the closing phenylalanine or tryptophan. The order of the fields is V gene, clone size, D gene, J gene, CDR3 protein, CDR3 DNA. The D gene is left open where the match is weak. Clone size appears in some rows only: once, few, many, or a class for an expanded clone.

v_gene: TRBV3-1/TRBV3-2; abundance: .; d_gene: .; j_gene: TRBJ2-3; CDR3aa: CASSQGDGRGTDTQYF; CDR3nt: TGTGCCAGCAGCCAAGGGGATGGACGAGGCACAGATACGCAGTATTTT
v_gene: TRBV7-8; abundance: .; d_gene: .; j_gene: TRBJ1-4; CDR3aa: CASSLVLGLNEKLFF; CDR3nt: TGTGCCAGCAGCTTAGTGTTAGGGCTCAATGAAAAACTGTTTTTT
v_gene: TRBV5-6; abundance: .; d_gene: TRBD2; j_gene: TRBJ2-7; CDR3aa: CASSLGLAGAWDEQYF; CDR3nt: TGTGCCAGCAGCCTGGGACTAGCGGGGGCCTGGGACGAGCAGTACTTC
v_gene: TRBV11-2; abundance: once; d_gene: .; j_gene: TRBJ1-3; CDR3aa: CASSLARAGLSGNTIYF; CDR3nt: TGTGCCAGCAGCTTAGCTCGGGCAGGGCTATCGGGAAACACCATATATTTT
v_gene: TRBV7-2; abundance: .; d_gene: .; j_gene: TRBJ1-1; CDR3aa: CASRTFQSTEAFF; CDR3nt: TGTGCCAGCAGGACCTTTCAGAGCACTGAAGCTTTCTTT
v_gene: TRBV11-2; abundance: once; d_gene: TRBD1; j_gene: TRBJ2-1; CDR3aa: CASTTGGFANEQFF; CDR3nt: TGTGCCAGCACCACAGGGGGCTTCGCCAATGAGCAGTTCTTC
v_gene: TRBV18; abundance: .; d_gene: .; j_gene: TRBJ2-4; CDR3aa: CASSPSEKNIQYF; CDR3nt: TGTGCCAGCTCACCCTCGGAGAAAAACATTCAGTACTTC
v_gene: TRBV15; abundance: .; d_gene: .; j_gene: TRBJ2-7; CDR3aa: CATSRAGAENEQYF; CDR3nt: TGTGCCACCAGCAGAGCGGGGGCAGAAAACGAGCAGTACTTC
v_gene: TRBV18; abundance: .; d_gene: .; j_gene: TRBJ2-5; CDR3aa: CASSPYDRQETQYF; CDR3nt: TGTGCCAGCTCACCCTACGACAGGCAGGAGACCCAGTACTTC
v_gene: TRBV5-6; abundance: .; d_gene: TRBD2; j_gene: TRBJ2-3; CDR3aa: CASSLASGLALDTQYF; CDR3nt: TGTGCCAGCAGCTTGGCCTCTGGACTAGCGCTAGATACGCAGTATTTT
v_gene: TRBV29-1; abundance: .; d_gene: .; j_gene: TRBJ2-3; CDR3aa: CSVEGGIADTQYF; CDR3nt: TGCAGCGTTGAAGGAGGTATAGCAGATACGCAGTATTTT
v_gene: TRBV4-1; abundance: .; d_gene: .; j_gene: TRBJ2-7; CDR3aa: CASSPEPGREAYEQYF; CDR3nt: TGCGCCAGCAGCCCGGAACCGGGCAGGGAAGCCTACGAGCAGTACTTC
v_gene: TRBV14; abundance: .; d_gene: TRBD1; j_gene: TRBJ1-1; CDR3aa: CASSLHGTGYVGTEAFF; CDR3nt: TGTGCCAGCAGCCTACATGGGACAGGGTACGTAGGCACTGAAGCTTTCTTT
v_gene: TRBV10-3; abundance: .; d_gene: TRBD1; j_gene: TRBJ1-2; CDR3aa: CAISRTGGNYGYTF; CDR3nt: TGTGCCATCAGTCGGACAGGGGGGAACTATGGCTACACCTTC
v_gene: TRBV4-1; abundance: .; d_gene: TRBD1; j_gene: TRBJ2-5; CDR3aa: CASSQTTGGNQETQYF; CDR3nt: TGCGCCAGCAGCCAGACCACAGGGGGGAACCAAGAGACCCAGTACTTC